Presented here are 24 T cell receptor beta chains from one specimen sequenced in a study of response to subunit inactivated influenza vaccine. In TCRdb, the RT-PCR reads were re-called with MiXCR into one record per CDR3 protein. The sample carries about half a million distinct CDR3 sequences, approximately 24% recorded once. The specimen was CD4+ T cells sorted from PBMCs, collected roughly 5 days after vaccination. These receptors were collected from a man over 45 who received an inactivated influenza vaccine.

This clonotype was recorded a few times. The chain has TRBV15 and TRBJ1-5, with unresolved D. Germline V gives CDR1 LNHNV, CDR2 YYDKDF (reference sequence). V lost 3 bases and J 5 bases, leaving 17 bases between the germline ends. The length of the CDR3 is 16 residues. CDR3 region: CATSRQNGLPYQPQHF. In DNA, the CDR3 is TGTGCCACCAGCAGGCAAAATGGCCTTCCCTATCAGCCCCAGCATTTT.

This clonotype occurred a few times. The J gene is TRBJ1-2, the V gene TRBV18, with a possible D match to TRBD1 (5 bases). This CDR3 is built from 12 residues. V was trimmed by 3 bases and J by 7 bases, leaving 9 bases between them. Per germline, CDR1 KGHSH and CDR2 LQKENI. The CDR3 region has the DNA TGTGCCAGCTCACCGGGACGGGGTGGCTACACCTTC. Translation gives CASSPGRGGYTF. Full variable domain (missing parts from reference TRBV18 and TRBJ1-2): NAGVMQNPRHLVRRRGQEARLRCSPMKGHSHVYWYRQLPEEGLKFMVYLQKENIIDESGMPKERFSAEFPKEGPSILRIQQVVRGDSAAYFCASSPGRGGYTFGSGTRLTVV.

J is TRBJ1-6 and V is TRBV20-1; D is ambiguous. This CDR3 is 15 amino acids long. V lost 3 bases, J lost 0 bases, and 9 bases lay in between. Germline V gene sequence: CDR1 DFQATT, CDR2 SNEGSKA (reference sequence). This CDR3 reads CSASVGSSYNSPLHF. The CDR3 DNA sequence: TGCAGTGCTAGCGTCGGGAGCTCCTATAATTCACCCCTCCACTTT.

The chain employs TRBV7-8 and TRBJ2-1, with D unclear. This CDR3 comprises 10 residues. V was clipped by 5 bases and J by 12 bases, with 8 bases between them. In germline, CDR1 is SGHVS, CDR2 FQNEAQ. The chain's CDR3 is CASSKEAQFF. The CDR3 region has the DNA TGTGCCAGCAGCAAAGAGGCGCAGTTCTTC.

This clonotype was detected a few times. The chain combines TRBV3-1 with TRBJ2-7, with 11 nucleotides matching TRBD2. The germline CDR1 and CDR2 sequences are LGHDT and YNNKEL (reference sequence). Germline trimming cut 2 bases from V and 0 bases from J; bases unmatched to any gene: 12. CDR3 length equals 19 residues. CDR3 protein: CASSQRPGLAVFHSYEQYF. The CDR3 DNA reads TGTGCCAGCAGCCAAAGGCCGGGACTAGCGGTTTTTCACTCCTACGAGCAGTACTTC.

The chain is built from TRBV7-6 and TRBJ1-1; 10 nucleotides align to TRBD1. The CDR3 has 17 residues. Looked up from germline, CDR1 is SGHVS and CDR2 is FNYEAQ. The J segment lost 11 bases and the V segment lost 4 bases, leaving 19 bases of the junction unmatched. CDR3 loop: CASSSAGTGAAGGKAFF. In DNA, the CDR3 is TGTGCCAGCAGCTCCGCGGGGACAGGGGCCGCGGGGGGAAAGGCTTTCTTT.

This chain connects TRBV7-9 to TRBJ2-1; 8 positions agree with TRBD1. J gave up 8 bases and V 5 bases, and 14 bases lay outside the gene matches. Looked up from germline, CDR1 is SEHNR and CDR2 is FQNEAQ (reference sequence). The length of the CDR3 is 16 residues. The CDR3 here is CASSPRWTGKGDEQFF. As DNA, the CDR3 is TGTGCCAGCAGCCCAAGATGGACAGGGAAGGGCGATGAGCAGTTCTTC.

This clonotype has more than one count but fewer than ten. The chain carries TRBV20-1 and TRBJ1-1; 7 positions match TRBD1. CDR1 and CDR2 (germline): DFQATT, SNEGSKA (reference sequence). Trimming cost V 5 bases and J 8 bases; bases outside gene matches: 8. CDR3 length: 12 residues. The CDR3 region has the DNA TGCAGTGCTTACCAACCGACAGGGGAAGCTTTCTTT. As protein: CSAYQPTGEAFF.

This chain joins TRBV20-1 and TRBJ1-5; D remains unclear. Per the germline V gene, CDR1 is DFQATT and CDR2 is SNEGSKA (reference sequence). The CDR3 has 15 amino acids. The V end was cut by 3 bases, the J end by 3 bases, with 15 bases between. CDR3 sequence reads: CSASPSGRFNQPQHF. The CDR3 nucleotides read TGCAGTGCTAGCCCCTCGGGGAGGTTCAATCAGCCCCAGCATTTT.

The chain is built from TRBV6-1 and TRBJ2-2; D unresolved. Trimming removed 11 bases at V and 6 bases at J, with 22 bases between. The CDR3 has 15 amino acids. CDR1 is MNHNS, CDR2 SASEGT, per germline. The CDR3 is CACRASYSGSGELFF. CDR3 sequence (DNA): TGTGCCTGCCGAGCCAGCTACAGTGGGTCCGGGGAGCTGTTTTTT.

This clonotype was counted only a few times. This rearrangement joins TRBV6-1 to TRBJ1-5; no firm D call. The CDR3 loop spans 12 amino acids. V lost 9 bases, J lost 5 bases, and 11 bases lay in between. The germline CDR1 and CDR2 sequences are MNHNS and SASEGT. The CDR3: CASGRLDQPQHF. The CDR3 DNA sequence: TGTGCCAGTGGTAGGTTGGATCAGCCCCAGCATTTT.

The table lists this clonotype with many counts. J is TRBJ1-4 and V is TRBV12-3 or TRBV12-4, with D possibly matching TRBD1 (5 bases). The V end lost 7 bases, the J end lost 8 bases, and 17 bases lay between the germline ends. This CDR3 is 14 amino acids long. CDR3 residues: CASTVWGIGEKLFF. In DNA form, the CDR3 reads TGTGCCAGCACCGTTTGGGGGATAGGGGAAAAACTGTTTTTT.

The sample holds a few counts of this clonotype. V usage is TRBV20-1 and J usage is TRBJ2-5; 7 bases are a match to TRBD2. V dropped 3 bases and J dropped 5; count of bases not matched to a gene: 6. This CDR3 region has 13 residues. CDR1 is DFQATT, CDR2 SNEGSKA, per germline (reference sequence). CDR3 loop: CSASGSGLETQYF. CDR3 in DNA: TGCAGTGCTAGCGGTAGCGGGCTGGAGACCCAGTACTTC.

This clonotype was observed a few times. The V call is TRBV7-2, the J call TRBJ2-1; maybe TRBD1 (6 bases). The germline gives CDR1 SGHTA, CDR2 FQGNSA. Trimming removed 4 bases from V and 7 bases from J, with 11 bases in between. The CDR3 runs 13 residues. CDR3 loop: CASSWGRVNEQFF. CDR3 DNA sequence: TGTGCCAGCAGCTGGGGGCGGGTGAATGAGCAGTTCTTC.

This chain joins TRBV29-1 and TRBJ2-5; D is uncertain. CDR3 size: 12 residues. CDR1 and CDR2 from the germline V gene are SQVTM and ANQGSEA. V dropped 7 bases and J dropped 0 bases, with 9 bases sitting between them. CDR3 nucleotides: TGCAGCGCCCTCCGCGACCAAGAGACCCAGTACTTC. Its translation: CSALRDQETQYF.

This clonotype has more than one count but fewer than ten. The chain employs TRBV12-3 or TRBV12-4 and TRBJ1-2; 9 bases agree with TRBD1. The CDR3 is made up of 15 amino acids. Trimming cost V 5 bases and J 8 bases; bases outside gene matches: 12. CDR3 nucleotide sequence: TGTGCCAGCAGTGGAAGGGACAGGGAGGCGGGCGGCTACACCTTC. It is translated as CASSGRDREAGGYTF.

The chain has TRBV6-2 or TRBV6-3 and TRBJ2-3; D gene ambiguous. CDR1 MNHEY and CDR2 SVGEGT come from the germline V gene. V lost 6 bases, J lost 0 bases, and 13 bases lay in between. This CDR3 is 15 amino acids long. The CDR3 DNA is TGTGCCAGCAGCGCCCGACTGAGCAGCACAGATACGCAGTATTTT. Translation: CASSARLSSTDTQYF.

J is TRBJ2-5 and V is TRBV5-1; the match to TRBD2 covers 10 bases. The DNA end favors TRBJ2-1, so the J call may be wrong. CDR3 length: 14 residues. The germline CDR1 and CDR2 sequences are SGHRS and YFSETQ. CDR3 region: CASSSTSGQETQFF. CDR3 sequence (DNA): TGCGCCAGCAGCTCGACTAGCGGGCAAGAGACCCAGTTCTTC.

This clonotype has just a few counts. J is TRBJ2-5 and V is TRBV7-2; 7 bases agree with TRBD2. V was clipped by 3 bases and J by 2 bases; unmatched bases: 3. The CDR3 runs 14 residues. Germline values: CDR1 SGHTA, CDR2 FQGNSA. The CDR3 DNA follows: TGTGCCAGCAGCTTTCAGGGAGGGCAAGAGACCCAGTACTTC. Encoded protein: CASSFQGGQETQYF. Variable domain in full (rest from reference TRBV7-2 and TRBJ2-5): GAGVSQSPSNKVTEKGKDVELRCDPISGHTALYWYRQSLGQGLEFLIYFQGNSAPDKSGLPSDRFSAERTGGSVSTLTIQRTQQEDSAVYLCASSFQGGQETQYFGPGTRLLVL.

The V gene is TRBV7-2, the J gene TRBJ2-7; 7 nucleotides agree with TRBD1. This CDR3 has 14 residues. Losses at the gene ends were 3 bases for V and 1 base for J; bases not matched to a gene: 3. The germline V gene encodes CDR1 SGHTA and CDR2 FQGNSA. For the CDR3, the DNA is TGTGCCAGCAGCTTTATGACAGGGTCCTACGAGCAGTACTTC. This translates into CASSFMTGSYEQYF.

The J gene is TRBJ2-5, the V gene TRBV28; the match to TRBD1 covers 12 bases. CDR1 is MDHEN, CDR2 SYDVKM, per germline. V was clipped by 6 bases and J by 5 bases; unmatched bases: 7. The CDR3 is made up of 15 amino acids. CDR3 in DNA: TGTGCCAGCAGGCCCGGGGACAGGGGGCCGGAGACCCAGTACTTC. Its protein product is CASRPGDRGPETQYF.

This clonotype was observed many times. A read error may account for a junction end that differs from germline. The chain uses TRBV5-6 and TRBJ2-7, with D perhaps matching TRBD2 (5 bases). Germline V gives CDR1 SGHDT, CDR2 YYEEEE. This CDR3 is built from 15 residues. The CDR3 sequence is CASSHQGWVLALYDF. CDR3 in DNA: TGTGCCAGCAGTCATCAAGGATGGGTCCTAGCCCTATACGACTTC.

V gene TRBV5-1 combines with J gene TRBJ2-7; TRBD1 matches 11 bases. Germline V CDR1 and CDR2: SGHRS, YFSETQ. The CDR3 covers 15 residues. V trimming: 2 bases; J trimming: 4 bases; junction bases outside the gene matches: 5. In DNA form, the CDR3 reads TGCGCCAGCAGCTTTCGGACAGGGGGCACGTACGAGCAGTACTTC. This sequence encodes CASSFRTGGTYEQYF.

This clonotype has only a few counts. DNA for the CDR3: TGTGCCAGCAGTTACTCCGGGACAGTTAATGAAAAACTGTTTTTT. Protein: CASSYSGTVNEKLFF. The J gene is TRBJ1-4, the V gene TRBV6-5, with 7 bases fitting TRBD1. Germline V lookup: CDR1 MNHEY, CDR2 SVGAGI. Germline trimming cut 0 bases from V and 4 bases from J; bases unmatched to any gene: 2. This CDR3 is 15 amino acids long.